What follows describes a single TCR beta chain. Its antigen remains unknown. The data derive from a study of T cell responses to AZD1222 COVID-19 vaccine. For the study at large: Researchers grouped second doses given at about 4 or about 12 weeks into one pool. Study-level points and caveats: Of the AZD1222 recipients, only 5 or 6 were seropositive at baseline. Without day 14 samples, only post-peak T cell repertoires were studied.

The method was immunoSEQ multiplex PCR; TCRdb's version includes in-frame clones alone and lacks a portion of them. The repertoire has approximately 92,000 clones, 91% of them found once; the top ten carry 7.5%. CDR3 size: 11 residues. CDR1 LNHDA and CDR2 SQIVND come from the germline V gene (reference sequence). V was trimmed by 3 bases and J by 12 bases, leaving 9 bases between them. This TCR was recovered from an adult in good health. The sequencing used peripheral blood, collected on day 0 of AZD1222 vaccination. The genes are TRBV19 and TRBJ2-1; a possible D gene is TRBD1 (5 bases). CDR3 region: CASSIAQGQFF. CDR3 in DNA: TGTGCCAGTAGTATCGCTCAGGGGCAGTTCTTC.